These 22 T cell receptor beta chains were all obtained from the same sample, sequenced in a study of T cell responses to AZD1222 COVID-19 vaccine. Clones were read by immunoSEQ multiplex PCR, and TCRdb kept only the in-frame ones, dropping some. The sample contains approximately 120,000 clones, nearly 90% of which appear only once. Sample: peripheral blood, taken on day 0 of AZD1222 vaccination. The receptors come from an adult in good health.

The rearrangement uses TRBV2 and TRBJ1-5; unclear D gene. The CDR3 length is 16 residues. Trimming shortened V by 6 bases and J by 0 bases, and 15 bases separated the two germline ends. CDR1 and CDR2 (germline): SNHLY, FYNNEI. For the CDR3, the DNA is TGTGCCAGCAGCCCCCGGGCGGCTGTTAGCAATCAGCCCCAGCATTTT. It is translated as CASSPRAAVSNQPQHF.

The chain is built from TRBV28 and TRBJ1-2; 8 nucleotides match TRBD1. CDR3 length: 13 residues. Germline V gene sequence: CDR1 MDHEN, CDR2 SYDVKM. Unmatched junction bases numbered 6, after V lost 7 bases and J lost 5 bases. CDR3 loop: CASTLDRVYGYTF. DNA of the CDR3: TGTGCCAGCACCTTGGACAGGGTTTATGGCTACACCTTC.

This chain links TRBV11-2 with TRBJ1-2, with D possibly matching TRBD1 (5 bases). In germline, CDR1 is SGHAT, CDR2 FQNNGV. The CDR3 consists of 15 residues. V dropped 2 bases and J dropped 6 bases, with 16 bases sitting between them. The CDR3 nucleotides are TGTGCCAGCAGCTTAAGTGGCAGGGAACTACATGGCTACACCTTC. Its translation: CASSLSGRELHGYTF.

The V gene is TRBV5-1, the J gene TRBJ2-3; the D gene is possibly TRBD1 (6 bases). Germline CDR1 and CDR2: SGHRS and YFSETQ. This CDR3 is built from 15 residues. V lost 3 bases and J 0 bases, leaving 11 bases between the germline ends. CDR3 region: CASSYRDGSTDTQYF. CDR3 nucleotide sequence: TGCGCCAGCAGCTACAGGGACGGTAGCACAGATACGCAGTATTTT.

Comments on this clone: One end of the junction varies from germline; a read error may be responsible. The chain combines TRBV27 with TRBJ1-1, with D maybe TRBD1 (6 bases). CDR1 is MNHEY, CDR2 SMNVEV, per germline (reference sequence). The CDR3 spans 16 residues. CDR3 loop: CASRSIPGTMKTEAFF. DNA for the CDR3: TGTGCCAGCCGCTCTATCCCGGGGACAATGAAGACTGAAGCTTTCTTT.

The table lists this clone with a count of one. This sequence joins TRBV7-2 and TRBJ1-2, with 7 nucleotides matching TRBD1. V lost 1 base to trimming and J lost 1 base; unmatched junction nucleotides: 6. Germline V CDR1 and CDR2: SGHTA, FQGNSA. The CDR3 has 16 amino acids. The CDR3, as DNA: TGTGCCAGCAGCTTAGGAGGGGGCGCCGATAACTATGGCTACACCTTC. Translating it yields CASSLGGGADNYGYTF.

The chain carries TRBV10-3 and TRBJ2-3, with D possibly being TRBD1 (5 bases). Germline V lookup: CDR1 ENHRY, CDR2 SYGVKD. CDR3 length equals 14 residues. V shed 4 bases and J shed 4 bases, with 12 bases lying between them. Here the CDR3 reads CAISGSSGSDTQYF. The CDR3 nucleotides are TGTGCCATCAGTGGGTCGTCAGGGTCAGATACGCAGTATTTT.

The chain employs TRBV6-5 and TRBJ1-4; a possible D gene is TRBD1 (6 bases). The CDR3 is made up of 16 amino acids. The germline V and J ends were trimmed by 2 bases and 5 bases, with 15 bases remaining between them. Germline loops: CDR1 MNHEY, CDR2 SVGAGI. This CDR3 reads CASSYPPGHLNEKLFF. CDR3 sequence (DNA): TGTGCCAGCAGTTACCCTCCGGGACACCTAAATGAAAAACTGTTTTTT.

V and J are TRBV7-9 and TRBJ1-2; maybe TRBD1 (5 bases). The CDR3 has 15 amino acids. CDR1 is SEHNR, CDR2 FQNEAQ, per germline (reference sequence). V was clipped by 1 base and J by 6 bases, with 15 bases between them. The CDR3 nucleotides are TGTGCCAGCAGCTTAGGGGCAGGGAAAGTAGATGGCTACACCTTC. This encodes CASSLGAGKVDGYTF.

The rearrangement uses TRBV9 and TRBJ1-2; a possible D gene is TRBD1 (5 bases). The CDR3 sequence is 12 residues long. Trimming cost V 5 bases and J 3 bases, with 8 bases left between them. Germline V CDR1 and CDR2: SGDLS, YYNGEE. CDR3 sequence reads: CASRRGDYGYTF. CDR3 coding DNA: TGTGCCAGCAGGAGGGGAGACTATGGCTACACCTTC.

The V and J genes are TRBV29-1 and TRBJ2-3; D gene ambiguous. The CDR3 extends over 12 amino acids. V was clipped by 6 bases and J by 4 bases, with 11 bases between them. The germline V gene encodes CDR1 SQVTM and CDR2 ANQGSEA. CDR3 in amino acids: CSVVRVSDTQYF. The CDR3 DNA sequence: TGCAGCGTAGTAAGGGTGTCAGATACGCAGTATTTT.

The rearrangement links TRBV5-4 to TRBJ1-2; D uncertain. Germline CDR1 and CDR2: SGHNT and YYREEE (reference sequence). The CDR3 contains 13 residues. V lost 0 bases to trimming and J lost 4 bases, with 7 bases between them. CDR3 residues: CASSLEGGYGYTF. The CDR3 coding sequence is TGTGCCAGCAGCTTGGAGGGCGGCTATGGCTACACCTTC.

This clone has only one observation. In DNA, the CDR3 is TGTGCCAGCAGTGGGTCCAGGGGCCGGGGCAATCAGCCCCAGCATTTT. Translating it yields CASSGSRGRGNQPQHF. V and J are TRBV2 and TRBJ1-5, with D possibly TRBD1 on 6 matching bases. V lost 4 bases and J 2 bases, leaving 15 bases between the germline ends. The CDR3 totals 16 residues. From germline, CDR1 is SNHLY and CDR2 FYNNEI.

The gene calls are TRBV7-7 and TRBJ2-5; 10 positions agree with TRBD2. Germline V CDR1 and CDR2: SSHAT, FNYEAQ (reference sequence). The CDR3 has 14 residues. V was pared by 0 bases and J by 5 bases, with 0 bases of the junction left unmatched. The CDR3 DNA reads TGTGCCAGCAGCTTAGCAGCGGGAGGGGAGACCCAGTACTTC. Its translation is CASSLAAGGETQYF.

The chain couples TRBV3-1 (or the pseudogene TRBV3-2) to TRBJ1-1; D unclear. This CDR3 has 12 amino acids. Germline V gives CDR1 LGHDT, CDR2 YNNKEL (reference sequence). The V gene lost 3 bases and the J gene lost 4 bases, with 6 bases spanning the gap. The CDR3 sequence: CASSHRLTEAFF. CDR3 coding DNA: TGTGCCAGCAGCCACCGCCTCACTGAAGCTTTCTTT.

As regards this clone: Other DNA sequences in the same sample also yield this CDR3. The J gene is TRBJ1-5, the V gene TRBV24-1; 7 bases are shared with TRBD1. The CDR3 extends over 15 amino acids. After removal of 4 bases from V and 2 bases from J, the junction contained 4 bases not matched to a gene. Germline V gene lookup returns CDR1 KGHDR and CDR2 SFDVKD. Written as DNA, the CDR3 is TGTGCCACCAGTGACCCAACAGGGGGCAATCAGCCCCAGCATTTT. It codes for CATSDPTGGNQPQHF.

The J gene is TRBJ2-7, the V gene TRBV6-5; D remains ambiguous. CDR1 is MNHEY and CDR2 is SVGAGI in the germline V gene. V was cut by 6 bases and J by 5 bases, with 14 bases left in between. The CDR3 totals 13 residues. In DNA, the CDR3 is TGTGCCAGCAGCAATACCATAATCGACGAGCAGTACTTC. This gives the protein CASSNTIIDEQYF.

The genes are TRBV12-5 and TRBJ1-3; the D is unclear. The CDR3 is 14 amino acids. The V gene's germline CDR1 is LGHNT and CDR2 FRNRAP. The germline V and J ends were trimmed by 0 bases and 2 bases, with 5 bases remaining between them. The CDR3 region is CASGLVEAGNTIYF. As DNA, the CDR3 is TGTGCTAGTGGTTTGGTCGAGGCTGGAAACACCATATATTTT.

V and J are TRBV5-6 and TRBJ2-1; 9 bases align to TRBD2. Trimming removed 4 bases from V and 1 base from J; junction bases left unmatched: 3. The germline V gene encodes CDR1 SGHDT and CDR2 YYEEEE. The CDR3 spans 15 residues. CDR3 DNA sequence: TGTGCCAGCAGCCCAGCGGGGGGATCCTACAATGAGCAGTTCTTC. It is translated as CASSPAGGSYNEQFF.

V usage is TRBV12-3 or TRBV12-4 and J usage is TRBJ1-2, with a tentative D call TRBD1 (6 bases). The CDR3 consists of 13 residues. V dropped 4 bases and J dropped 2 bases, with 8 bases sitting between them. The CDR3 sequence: CASSYTGNYGYTF. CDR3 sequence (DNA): TGTGCCAGCAGTTACACAGGGAACTATGGCTACACCTTC.

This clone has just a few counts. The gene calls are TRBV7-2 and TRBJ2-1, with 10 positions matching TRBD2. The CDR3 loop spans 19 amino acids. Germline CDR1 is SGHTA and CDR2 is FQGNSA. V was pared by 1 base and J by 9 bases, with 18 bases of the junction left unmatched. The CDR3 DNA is TGTGCCAGCAGCTTAGTGGGTACAGCGGGGGGGCGGAGGGTGAGTGAGCAGTTCTTC. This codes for CASSLVGTAGGRRVSEQFF.

In nucleotides, the CDR3 is TGTGCCAGCAGCTTGGGTACGGGGTATGGCTACACCTTC. This translates into CASSLGTGYGYTF. The chain recombines TRBV5-5 with TRBJ1-2; the D is unclear. The germline V gene has CDR1 SGHKS and CDR2 YYEKEE (reference sequence). V was trimmed by 0 bases and J by 5 bases, leaving 8 bases between them. The length of the CDR3 is 13 residues.